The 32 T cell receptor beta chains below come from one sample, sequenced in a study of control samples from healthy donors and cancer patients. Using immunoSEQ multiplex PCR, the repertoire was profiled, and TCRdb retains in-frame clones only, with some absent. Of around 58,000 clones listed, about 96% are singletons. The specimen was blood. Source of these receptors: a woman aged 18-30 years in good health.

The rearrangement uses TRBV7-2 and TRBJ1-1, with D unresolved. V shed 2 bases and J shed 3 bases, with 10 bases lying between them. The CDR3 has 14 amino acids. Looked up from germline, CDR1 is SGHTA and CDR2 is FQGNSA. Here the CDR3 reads CASSLITSYTEAFF. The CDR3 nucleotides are TGTGCCAGCAGCTTAATCACGTCATACACTGAAGCTTTCTTT.

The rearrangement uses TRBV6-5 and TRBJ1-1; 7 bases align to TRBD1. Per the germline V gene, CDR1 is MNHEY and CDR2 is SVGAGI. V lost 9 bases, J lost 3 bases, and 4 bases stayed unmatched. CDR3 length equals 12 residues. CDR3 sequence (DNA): TGTGCCAGTCACAGGGGAGACACTGAAGCTTTCTTT. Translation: CASHRGDTEAFF.

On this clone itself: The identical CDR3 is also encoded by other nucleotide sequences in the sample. The CDR3 DNA reads as TGTGCCGTTTCGTCGACAGGCAACACTGAAGCTTTCTTT. It translates to CAVSSTGNTEAFF. The V call is TRBV6-5, the J call TRBJ1-1; TRBD1 is a possible D gene (6 bases). Trimming shortened V by 11 bases and J by 2 bases, and 15 bases separated the two germline ends. The germline gives CDR1 MNHEY, CDR2 SVGAGI. This CDR3 region has 13 residues.

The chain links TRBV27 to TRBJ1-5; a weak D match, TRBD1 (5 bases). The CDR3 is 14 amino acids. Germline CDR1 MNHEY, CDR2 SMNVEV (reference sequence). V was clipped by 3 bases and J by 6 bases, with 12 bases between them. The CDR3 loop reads CASSLATQGQPQHF. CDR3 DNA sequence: TGTGCCAGCAGTTTGGCCACGCAGGGTCAGCCCCAGCATTTT.

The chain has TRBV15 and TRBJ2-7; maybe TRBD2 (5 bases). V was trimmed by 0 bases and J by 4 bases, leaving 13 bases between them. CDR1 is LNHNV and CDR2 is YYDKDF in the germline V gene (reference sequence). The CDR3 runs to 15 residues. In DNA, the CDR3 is TGTGCCACCAGCAGAGATCGGGAAGTAGGATACGAGCAGTACTTC. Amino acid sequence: CATSRDREVGYEQYF.

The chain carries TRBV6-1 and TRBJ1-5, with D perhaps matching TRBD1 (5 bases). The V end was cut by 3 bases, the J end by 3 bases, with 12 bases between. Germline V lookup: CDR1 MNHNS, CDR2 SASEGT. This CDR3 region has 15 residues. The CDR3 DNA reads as TGTGCCAGCAGTGAGTGGGACGCGGACAATCAGCCCCAGCATTTT. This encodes CASSEWDADNQPQHF.

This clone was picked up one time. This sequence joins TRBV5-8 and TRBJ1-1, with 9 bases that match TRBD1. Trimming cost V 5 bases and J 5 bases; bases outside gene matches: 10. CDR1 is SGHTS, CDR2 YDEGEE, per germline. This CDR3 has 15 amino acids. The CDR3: CASSPGTGRDTEAFF. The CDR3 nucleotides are TGTGCCAGCAGTCCCGGGACAGGGAGGGATACTGAAGCTTTCTTT.

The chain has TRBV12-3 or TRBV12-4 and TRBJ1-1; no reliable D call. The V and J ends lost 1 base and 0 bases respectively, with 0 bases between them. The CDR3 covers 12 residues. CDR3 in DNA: TGTGCCAGCAGTTTAGTGAACACTGAAGCTTTCTTT. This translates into CASSLVNTEAFF.

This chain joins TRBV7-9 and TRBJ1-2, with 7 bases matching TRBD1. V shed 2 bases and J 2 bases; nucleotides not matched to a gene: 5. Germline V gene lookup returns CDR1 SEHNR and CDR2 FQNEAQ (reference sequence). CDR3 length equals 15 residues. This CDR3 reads CASSLTTGANYGYTF. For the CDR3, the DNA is TGTGCCAGCAGCTTAACTACAGGGGCCAACTATGGCTACACCTTC.

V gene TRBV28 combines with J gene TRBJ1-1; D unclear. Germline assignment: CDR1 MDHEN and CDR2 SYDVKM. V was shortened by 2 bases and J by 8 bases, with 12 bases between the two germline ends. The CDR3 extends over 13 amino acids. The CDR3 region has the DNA TGTGCCAGCAGTTTAATCGGCAGGCGCGAAGCTTTCTTT. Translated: CASSLIGRREAFF.

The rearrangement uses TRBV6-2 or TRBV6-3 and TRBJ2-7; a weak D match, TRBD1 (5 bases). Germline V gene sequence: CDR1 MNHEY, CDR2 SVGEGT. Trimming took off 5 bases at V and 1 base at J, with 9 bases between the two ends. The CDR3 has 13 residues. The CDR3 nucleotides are TGTGCCAGCAGTGTAGGACATTCCTACGAGCAGTACTTC. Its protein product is CASSVGHSYEQYF.

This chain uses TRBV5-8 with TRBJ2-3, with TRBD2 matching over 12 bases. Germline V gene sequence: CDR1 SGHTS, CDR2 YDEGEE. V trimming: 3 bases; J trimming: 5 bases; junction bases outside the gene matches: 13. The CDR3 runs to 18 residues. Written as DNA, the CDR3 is TGTGCCAGCAGCTCTGGACGACTAGCGGGGGTAATGGGAGATACGCAGTATTTT. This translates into CASSSGRLAGVMGDTQYF. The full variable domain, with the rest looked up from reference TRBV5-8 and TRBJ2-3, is EAGVTQSPTHLIKTRGQQATLRCSPISGHTSVYWYQQALGLGLQFLLWYDEGEERNRGNFPPRFSGRQFPNYSSELNVNALELEDSALYLCASSSGRLAGVMGDTQYFGPGTRLTVL.

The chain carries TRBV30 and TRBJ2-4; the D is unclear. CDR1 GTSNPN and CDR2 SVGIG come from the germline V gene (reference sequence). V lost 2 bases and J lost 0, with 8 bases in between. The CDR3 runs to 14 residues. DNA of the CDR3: TGTGCCTGGAGTCCACTCATAGCCAAAAACATTCAGTACTTC. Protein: CAWSPLIAKNIQYF.

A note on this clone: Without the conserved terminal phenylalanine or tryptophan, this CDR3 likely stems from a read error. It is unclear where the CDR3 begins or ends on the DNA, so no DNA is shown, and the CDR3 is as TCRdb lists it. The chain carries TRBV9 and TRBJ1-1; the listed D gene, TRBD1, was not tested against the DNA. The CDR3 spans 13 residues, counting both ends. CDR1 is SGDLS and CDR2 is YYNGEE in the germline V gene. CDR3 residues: CASSVRSGVELSL.

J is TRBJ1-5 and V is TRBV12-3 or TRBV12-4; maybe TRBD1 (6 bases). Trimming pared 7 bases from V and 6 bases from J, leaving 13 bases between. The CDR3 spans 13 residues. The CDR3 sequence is CASTLQGGQPQHF. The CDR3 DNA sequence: TGTGCCAGCACCCTACAGGGAGGTCAGCCCCAGCATTTT.

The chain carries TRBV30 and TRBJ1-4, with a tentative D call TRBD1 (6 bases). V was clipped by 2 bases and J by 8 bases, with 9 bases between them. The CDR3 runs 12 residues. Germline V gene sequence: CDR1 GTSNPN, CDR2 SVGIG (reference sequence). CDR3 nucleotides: TGTGCCTGGAGTAACAGGGTCGAAAAACTGTTTTTT. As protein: CAWSNRVEKLFF.

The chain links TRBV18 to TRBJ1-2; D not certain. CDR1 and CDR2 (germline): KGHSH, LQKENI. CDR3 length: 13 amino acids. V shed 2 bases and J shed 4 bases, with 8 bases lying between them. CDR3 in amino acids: CASSPGPVYGYTF. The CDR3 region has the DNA TGTGCCAGCTCACCAGGGCCAGTCTATGGCTACACCTTC.

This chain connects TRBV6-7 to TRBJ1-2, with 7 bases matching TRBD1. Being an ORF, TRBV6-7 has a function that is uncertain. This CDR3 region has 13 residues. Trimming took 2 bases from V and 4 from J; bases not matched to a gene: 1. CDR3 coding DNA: TGTGCCAGCAGTTACCGGACAGGCTATGGCTACACCTTC. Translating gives CASSYRTGYGYTF.

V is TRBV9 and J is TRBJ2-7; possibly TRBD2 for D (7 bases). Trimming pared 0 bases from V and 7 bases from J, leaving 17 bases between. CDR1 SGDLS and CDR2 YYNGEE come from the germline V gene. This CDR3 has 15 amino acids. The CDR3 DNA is TGTGCCAGCAGCGTAGACGAGGGGGGGCCGAGGGAGCAGTACTTC. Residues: CASSVDEGGPREQYF.

CDR3 DNA: TGTGCCAGCTCAACAATACAGGGAACCTACGAGCAGTACTTC. Translated, it gives CASSTIQGTYEQYF. The genes are TRBV18 and TRBJ2-7, with D tentatively TRBD1 (6 bases). The CDR3 has 14 amino acids. V lost 5 bases and J lost 2, with 13 bases in between. From germline, CDR1 is KGHSH and CDR2 LQKENI.

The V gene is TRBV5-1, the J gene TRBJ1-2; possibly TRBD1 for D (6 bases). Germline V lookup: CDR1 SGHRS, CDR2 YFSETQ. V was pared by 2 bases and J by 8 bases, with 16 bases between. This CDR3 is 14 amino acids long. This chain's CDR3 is CASSLHNRDNGYTF. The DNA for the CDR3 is TGCGCCAGCAGCTTACACAACCGGGACAACGGCTACACCTTC.

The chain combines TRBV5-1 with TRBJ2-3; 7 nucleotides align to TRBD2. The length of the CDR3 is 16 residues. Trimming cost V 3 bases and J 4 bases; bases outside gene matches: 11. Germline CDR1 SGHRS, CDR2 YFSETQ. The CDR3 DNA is TGCGCCAGCAGCTGGACTAGTTTACTCGCAGCAGATACGCAGTATTTT. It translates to CASSWTSLLAADTQYF. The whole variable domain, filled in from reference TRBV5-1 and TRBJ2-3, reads KAGVTQTPRYLIKTRGQQVTLSCSPISGHRSVSWYQQTPGQGLQFLFEYFSETQRNKGNFPGRFSGRQFSNSRSEMNVSTLELGDSALYLCASSWTSLLAADTQYFGPGTRLTVL.

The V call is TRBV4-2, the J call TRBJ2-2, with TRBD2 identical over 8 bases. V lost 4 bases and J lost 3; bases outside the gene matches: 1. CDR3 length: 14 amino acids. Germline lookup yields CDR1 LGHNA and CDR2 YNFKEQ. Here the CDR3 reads CASSPTSDTGELFF. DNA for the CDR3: TGTGCCAGCAGCCCGACTAGCGACACCGGGGAGCTGTTTTTT.

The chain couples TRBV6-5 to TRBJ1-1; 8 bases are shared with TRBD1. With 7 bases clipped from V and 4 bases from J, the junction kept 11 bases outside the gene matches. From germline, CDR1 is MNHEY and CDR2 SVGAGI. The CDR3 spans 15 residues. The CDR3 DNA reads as TGTGCCAGCACCCTCGTCCCAGGGGGCTCCACTGAAGCTTTCTTT. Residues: CASTLVPGGSTEAFF.

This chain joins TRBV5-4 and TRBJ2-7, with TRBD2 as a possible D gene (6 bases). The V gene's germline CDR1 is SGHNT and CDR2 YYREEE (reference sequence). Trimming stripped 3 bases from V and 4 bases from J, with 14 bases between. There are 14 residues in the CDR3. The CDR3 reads CASSYPGGGYEQYF. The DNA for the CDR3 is TGTGCCAGCAGCTACCCTGGGGGAGGTTACGAGCAGTACTTC. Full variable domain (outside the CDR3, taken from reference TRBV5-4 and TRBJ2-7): ETGVTQSPTHLIKTRGQQVTLRCSSQSGHNTVSWYQQALGQGPQFIFQYYREEENGRGNFPPRFSGLQFPNYSSELNVNALELDDSALYLCASSYPGGGYEQYFGPGTRLTVT.

The CDR3 DNA sequence: TGTGCCAGCGGCCTGAGTGGGACACCCGAGCAGTACTTC. Encoded protein: CASGLSGTPEQYF. This chain links TRBV6-5 with TRBJ2-7; tentative D call: TRBD1 (6 bases). Trimming cost V 8 bases and J 6 bases, with 17 bases left between them. Germline CDR1 reads MNHEY; CDR2 reads SVGAGI. The CDR3 is 13 amino acids.

The CDR3 is CASSPPLAGGNEQYF. For the CDR3, the DNA is TGTGCCAGCTCACCACCACTAGCGGGGGGCAACGAGCAGTACTTC. The chain is built from TRBV18 and TRBJ2-7; 12 bases map to TRBD2. The germline V gene has CDR1 KGHSH and CDR2 LQKENI. V lost 0 bases, J lost 5 bases, and 2 bases stayed unmatched. This CDR3 is 15 amino acids long.

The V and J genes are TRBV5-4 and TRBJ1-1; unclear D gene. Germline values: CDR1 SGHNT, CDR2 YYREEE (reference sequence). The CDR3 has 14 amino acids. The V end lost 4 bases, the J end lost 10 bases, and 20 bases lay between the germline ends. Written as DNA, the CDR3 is TGTGCCAGCAGCCCACGCGGGCCCTTGTCAGGAGCTTTCTTT. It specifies CASSPRGPLSGAFF.

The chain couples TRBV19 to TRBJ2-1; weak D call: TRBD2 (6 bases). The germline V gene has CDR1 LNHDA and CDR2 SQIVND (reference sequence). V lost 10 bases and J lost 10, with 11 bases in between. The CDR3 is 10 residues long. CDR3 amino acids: CATREREQFF. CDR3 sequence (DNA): TGTGCCACCCGGGAGCGGGAGCAGTTCTTC.

CDR3 amino acids: CASNEGGKNIQYF. The CDR3 DNA sequence: TGCGCCAGCAACGAAGGGGGCAAAAACATTCAGTACTTC. The V call is TRBV5-1, the J call TRBJ2-4; D might be TRBD1 (6 bases). From germline, CDR1 is SGHRS and CDR2 YFSETQ. The germline V and J ends were trimmed by 6 bases and 3 bases, with 10 bases remaining between them. This CDR3 region has 13 residues.

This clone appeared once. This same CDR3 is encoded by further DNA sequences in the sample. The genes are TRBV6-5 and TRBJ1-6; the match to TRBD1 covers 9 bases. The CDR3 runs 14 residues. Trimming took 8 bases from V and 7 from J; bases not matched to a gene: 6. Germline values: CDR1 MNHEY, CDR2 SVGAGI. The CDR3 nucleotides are TGTGCCAGCGCCTCGGGACAGGGAAATTCACCCCTCCACTTT. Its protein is CASASGQGNSPLHF.

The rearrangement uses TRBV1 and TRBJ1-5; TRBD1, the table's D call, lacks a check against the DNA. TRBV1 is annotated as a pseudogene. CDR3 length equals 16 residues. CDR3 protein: CTSSQGRDKGNQPQHF. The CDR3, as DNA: TGCACCAGCAGCCAAGGACGAGACAAGGGCAATCAGCCCCAGCATTTT.